This record concerns one T cell receptor (beta chain) sequence. Its antigen is currently unknown. The data derive from a study of cytomegalovirus exposure and HLA in healthy donors. Broader study findings: In a later analysis, at a false discovery rate of 0.05, fewer than 20,000 TCR beta sequences were associated with HLA alleles.

The V and J ends lost 6 bases and 6 bases respectively, with 21 bases between them. Per the germline V gene, CDR1 is MDHEN and CDR2 is SYDVKM. This CDR3 is 16 amino acids long. It was with 60 Vbeta and 13 Jbeta primers that the PCR ran. Repertoires were generated with immunoSEQ multiplex PCR, while TCRdb's copy carries only in-frame clones and drops some. In the table there are about 140,000 clones, 79% of which are singletons. The chain couples TRBV28 to TRBJ2-1; D is undetermined. This TCR was sampled from a middle-aged man in good health and CMV-seropositive. Sequenced material: PBMCs. Here the CDR3 DNA reads TGTGCCAGCAGCCCCATAGACAACCACAACGGCAATGAGCAGTTCTTC. Translation: CASSPIDNHNGNEQFF.